A few counts support the clone carrying this TCR beta chain. The data stem from a study of T cell changes during pregnancy in multiple sclerosis. Germline lookup yields CDR1 GTSNPN and CDR2 SVGIG (reference sequence). The CDR3 is made up of 14 amino acids. Trimming took off 0 bases at V and 10 bases at J, with 18 bases between the two ends. Generated by immunoSEQ multiplex PCR, the TCRdb table keeps only in-frame clones and is missing some. The sample has fewer than 110,000 clones, approximately 91% seen once; the top ten hold about 2.9%. This chain links TRBV30 with TRBJ1-1, with TRBD1 as a possible D gene (5 bases). The input for sequencing was peripheral blood, taken in the second trimester of pregnancy. This clonotype was obtained from a female donor with multiple sclerosis, enrolled in a pregnancy study. CDR3 DNA: TGTGCCTGGAGTGTACTTATCCAGGCCGGGGGAGCTTTCTTT. Encoded protein: CAWSVLIQAGGAFF.